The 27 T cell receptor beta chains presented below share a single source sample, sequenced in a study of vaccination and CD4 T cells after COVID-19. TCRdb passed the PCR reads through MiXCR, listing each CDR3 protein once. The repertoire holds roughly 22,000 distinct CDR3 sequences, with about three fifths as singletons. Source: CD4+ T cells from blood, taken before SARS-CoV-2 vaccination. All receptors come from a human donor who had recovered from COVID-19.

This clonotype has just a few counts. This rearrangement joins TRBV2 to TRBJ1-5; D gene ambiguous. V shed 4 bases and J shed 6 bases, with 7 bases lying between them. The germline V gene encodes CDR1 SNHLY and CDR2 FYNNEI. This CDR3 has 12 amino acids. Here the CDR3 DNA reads TGTGCCAGCAGTGGAAGGGCTCAGCCCCAGCATTTT. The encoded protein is CASSGRAQPQHF.

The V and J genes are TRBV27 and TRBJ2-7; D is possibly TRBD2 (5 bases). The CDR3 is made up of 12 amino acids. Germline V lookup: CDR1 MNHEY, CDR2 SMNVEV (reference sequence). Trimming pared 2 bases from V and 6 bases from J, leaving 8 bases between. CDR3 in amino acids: CASSLRGSEQYF. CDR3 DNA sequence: TGTGCCAGCAGTTTACGAGGGAGCGAGCAGTACTTC.

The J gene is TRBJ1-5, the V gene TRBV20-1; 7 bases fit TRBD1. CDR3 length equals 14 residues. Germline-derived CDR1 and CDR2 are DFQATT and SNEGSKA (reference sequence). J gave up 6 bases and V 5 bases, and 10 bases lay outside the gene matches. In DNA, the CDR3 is TGCAGTGCTCCCGGACAGGTGACGGGTCAGCCCCAGCATTTT. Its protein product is CSAPGQVTGQPQHF.

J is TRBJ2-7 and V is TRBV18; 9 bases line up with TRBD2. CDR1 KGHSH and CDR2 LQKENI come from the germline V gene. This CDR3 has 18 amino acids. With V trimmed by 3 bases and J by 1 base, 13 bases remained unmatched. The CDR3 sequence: CASSPPGLLAGKSYEQYF. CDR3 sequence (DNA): TGTGCCAGCTCACCTCCCGGCCTGCTAGCGGGAAAGTCCTACGAGCAGTACTTC. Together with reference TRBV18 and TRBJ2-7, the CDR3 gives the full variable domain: NAGVMQNPRHLVRRRGQEARLRCSPMKGHSHVYWYRQLPEEGLKFMVYLQKENIIDESGMPKERFSAEFPKEGPSILRIQQVVRGDSAAYFCASSPPGLLAGKSYEQYFGPGTRLTVT.

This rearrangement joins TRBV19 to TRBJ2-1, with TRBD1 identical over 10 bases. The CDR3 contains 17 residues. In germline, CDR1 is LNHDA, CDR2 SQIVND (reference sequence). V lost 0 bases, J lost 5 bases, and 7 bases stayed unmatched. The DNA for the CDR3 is TGTGCCAGTAGTATAGAGGCGGGACAGGGGAGGAACAATGAGCAGTTCTTC. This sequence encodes CASSIEAGQGRNNEQFF. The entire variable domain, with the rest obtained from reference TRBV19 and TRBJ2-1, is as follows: DGGITQSPKYLFRKEGQNVTLSCEQNLNHDAMYWYRQDPGQGLRLIYYSQIVNDFQKGDIAEGYSVSREKKESFPLTVTSAQKNPTAFYLCASSIEAGQGRNNEQFFGPGTRLTVL.

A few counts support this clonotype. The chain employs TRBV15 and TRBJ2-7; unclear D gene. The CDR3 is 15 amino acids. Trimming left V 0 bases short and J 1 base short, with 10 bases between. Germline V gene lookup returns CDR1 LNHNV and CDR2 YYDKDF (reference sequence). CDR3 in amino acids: CATSRDSATSYEQYF. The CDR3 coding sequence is TGTGCCACCAGCAGAGATTCGGCAACATCCTACGAGCAGTACTTC.

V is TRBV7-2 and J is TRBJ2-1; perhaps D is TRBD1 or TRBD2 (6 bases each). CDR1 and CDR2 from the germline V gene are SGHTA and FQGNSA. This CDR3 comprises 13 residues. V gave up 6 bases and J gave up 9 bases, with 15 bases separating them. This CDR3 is CASRQRGVGEQFF. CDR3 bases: TGTGCCAGCAGACAGAGGGGGGTAGGTGAGCAGTTCTTC.

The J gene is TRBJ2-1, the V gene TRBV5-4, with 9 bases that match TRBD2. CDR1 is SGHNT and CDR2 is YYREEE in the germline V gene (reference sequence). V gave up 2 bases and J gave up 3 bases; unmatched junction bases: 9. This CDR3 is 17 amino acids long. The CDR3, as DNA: TGTGCCAGCAGCTTCCCGCTTAGCGGGAGTTTCTACAATGAGCAGTTCTTC. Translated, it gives CASSFPLSGSFYNEQFF. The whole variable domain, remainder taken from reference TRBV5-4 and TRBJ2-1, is ETGVTQSPTHLIKTRGQQVTLRCSSQSGHNTVSWYQQALGQGPQFIFQYYREEENGRGNFPPRFSGLQFPNYSSELNVNALELDDSALYLCASSFPLSGSFYNEQFFGPGTRLTVL.

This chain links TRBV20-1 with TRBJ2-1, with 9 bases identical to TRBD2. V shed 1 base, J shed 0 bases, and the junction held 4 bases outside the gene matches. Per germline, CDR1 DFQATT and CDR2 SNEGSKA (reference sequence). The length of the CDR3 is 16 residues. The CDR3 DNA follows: TGCAGTGCTAGAGTTCCTAGCGGGGTCTCCTACAATGAGCAGTTCTTC. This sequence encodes CSARVPSGVSYNEQFF.

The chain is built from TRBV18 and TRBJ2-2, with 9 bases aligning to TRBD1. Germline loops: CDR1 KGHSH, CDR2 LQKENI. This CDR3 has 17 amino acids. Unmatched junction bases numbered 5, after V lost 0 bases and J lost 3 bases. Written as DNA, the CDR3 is TGTGCCAGCTCACCACCTGGGACAGGGAATTACACCGGGGAGCTGTTTTTT. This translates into CASSPPGTGNYTGELFF. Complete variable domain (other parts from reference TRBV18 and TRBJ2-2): NAGVMQNPRHLVRRRGQEARLRCSPMKGHSHVYWYRQLPEEGLKFMVYLQKENIIDESGMPKERFSAEFPKEGPSILRIQQVVRGDSAAYFCASSPPGTGNYTGELFFGEGSRLTVL.

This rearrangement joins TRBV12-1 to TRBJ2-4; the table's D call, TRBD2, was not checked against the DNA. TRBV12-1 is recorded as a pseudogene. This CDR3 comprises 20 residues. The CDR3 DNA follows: TGTGCCAGCAGCTCGATCTCGAGACTAGCGGGAGGGGTAGCCAAAAACATTCAGTACTTC. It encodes CASSSISRLAGGVAKNIQYF.

CDR3 amino acids: CRYVRGTDTQYF. In DNA, the CDR3 is TGCAGATACGTCCGGGGCACAGATACGCAGTATTTT. This rearrangement joins TRBV20-1 to TRBJ2-3; D is undetermined. The CDR3 covers 12 residues. The germline V gene encodes CDR1 DFQATT and CDR2 SNEGSKA (reference sequence).

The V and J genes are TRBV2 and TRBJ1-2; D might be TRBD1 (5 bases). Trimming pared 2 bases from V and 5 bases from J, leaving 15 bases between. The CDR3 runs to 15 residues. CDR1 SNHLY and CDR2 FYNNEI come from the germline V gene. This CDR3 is CASSESWQGDYGYTF. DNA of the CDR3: TGTGCCAGCAGTGAAAGTTGGCAGGGTGATTATGGCTACACCTTC. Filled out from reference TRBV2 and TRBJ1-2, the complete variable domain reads EPEVTQTPSHQVTQMGQEVILRCVPISNHLYFYWYRQILGQKVEFLVSFYNNEISEKSEIFDDQFSVERPDGSNFTLKIRSTKLEDSAMYFCASSESWQGDYGYTFGSGTRLTVV.

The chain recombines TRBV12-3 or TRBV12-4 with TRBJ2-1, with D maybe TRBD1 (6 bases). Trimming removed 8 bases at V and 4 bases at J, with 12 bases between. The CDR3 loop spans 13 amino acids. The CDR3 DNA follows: TGTGCCAGCGGCTACAGGGTATACAATGAGCAGTTCTTC. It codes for CASGYRVYNEQFF.

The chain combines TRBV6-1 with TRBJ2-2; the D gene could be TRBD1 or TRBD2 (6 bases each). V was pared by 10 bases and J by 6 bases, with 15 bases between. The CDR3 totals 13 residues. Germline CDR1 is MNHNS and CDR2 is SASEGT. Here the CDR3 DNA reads TGTGCCACGGGGGACAAAGCCGCCGGGGAGCTGTTTTTT. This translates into CATGDKAAGELFF.

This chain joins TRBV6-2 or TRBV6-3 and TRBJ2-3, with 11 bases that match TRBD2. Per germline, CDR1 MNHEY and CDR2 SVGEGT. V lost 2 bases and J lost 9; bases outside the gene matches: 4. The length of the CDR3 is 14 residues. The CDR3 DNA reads TGTGCCAGCAGTTACGTAGCGGGAGGGCGGACGCAGTATTTT. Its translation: CASSYVAGGRTQYF.

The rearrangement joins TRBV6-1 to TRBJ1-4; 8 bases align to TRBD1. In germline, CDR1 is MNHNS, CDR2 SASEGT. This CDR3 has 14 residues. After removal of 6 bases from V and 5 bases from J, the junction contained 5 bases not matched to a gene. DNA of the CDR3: TGTGCCAGCAGGGGCCGGACAGGGAATGAAAAACTGTTTTTT. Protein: CASRGRTGNEKLFF.

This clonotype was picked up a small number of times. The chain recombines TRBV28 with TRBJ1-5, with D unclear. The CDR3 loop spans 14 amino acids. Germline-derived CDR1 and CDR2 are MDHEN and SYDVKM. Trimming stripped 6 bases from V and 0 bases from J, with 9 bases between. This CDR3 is CASSSSYSNQPQHF. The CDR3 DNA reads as TGTGCCAGCAGCTCCAGCTATAGCAATCAGCCCCAGCATTTT.

The CDR3 DNA is TGTGCCAGCAGAAGAACAGGGAACGATGAGCAGTTCTTC. This encodes CASRRTGNDEQFF. The chain combines TRBV6-2 or TRBV6-3 with TRBJ2-1; possibly TRBD1 for D (6 bases). Germline V lookup: CDR1 MNHEY, CDR2 SVGEGT. The V end was cut by 6 bases, the J end by 8 bases, with 14 bases between. The CDR3 contains 13 residues.

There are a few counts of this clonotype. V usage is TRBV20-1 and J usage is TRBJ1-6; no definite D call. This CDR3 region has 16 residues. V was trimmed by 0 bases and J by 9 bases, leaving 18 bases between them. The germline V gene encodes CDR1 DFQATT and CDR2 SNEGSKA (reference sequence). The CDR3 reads CSAREVGFRLGSPLHF. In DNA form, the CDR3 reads TGCAGTGCTAGAGAAGTGGGTTTCAGGCTGGGTTCACCCCTCCACTTT.

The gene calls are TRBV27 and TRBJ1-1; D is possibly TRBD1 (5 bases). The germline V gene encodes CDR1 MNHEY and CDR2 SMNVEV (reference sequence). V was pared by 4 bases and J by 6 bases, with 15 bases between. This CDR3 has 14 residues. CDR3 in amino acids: CASSSAGGGAEAFF. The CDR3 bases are TGTGCCAGCAGTTCCGCCGGGGGTGGGGCTGAAGCTTTCTTT.

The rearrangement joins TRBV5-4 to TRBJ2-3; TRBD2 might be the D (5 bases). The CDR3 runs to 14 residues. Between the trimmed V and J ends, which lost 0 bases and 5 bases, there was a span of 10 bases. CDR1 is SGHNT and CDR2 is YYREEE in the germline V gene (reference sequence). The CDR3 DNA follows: TGTGCCAGCAGCTTGGTAGGGAGCCTAGATACGCAGTATTTT. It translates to CASSLVGSLDTQYF. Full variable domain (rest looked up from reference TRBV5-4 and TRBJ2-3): ETGVTQSPTHLIKTRGQQVTLRCSSQSGHNTVSWYQQALGQGPQFIFQYYREEENGRGNFPPRFSGLQFPNYSSELNVNALELDDSALYLCASSLVGSLDTQYFGPGTRLTVL.

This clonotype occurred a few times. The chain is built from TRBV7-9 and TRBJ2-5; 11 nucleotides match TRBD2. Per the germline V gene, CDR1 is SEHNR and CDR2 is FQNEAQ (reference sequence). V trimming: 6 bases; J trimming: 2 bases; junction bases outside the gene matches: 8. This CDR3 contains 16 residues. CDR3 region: CASRPGWTSGQETQYF. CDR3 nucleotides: TGTGCCAGCAGACCCGGATGGACTAGCGGGCAAGAGACCCAGTACTTC.

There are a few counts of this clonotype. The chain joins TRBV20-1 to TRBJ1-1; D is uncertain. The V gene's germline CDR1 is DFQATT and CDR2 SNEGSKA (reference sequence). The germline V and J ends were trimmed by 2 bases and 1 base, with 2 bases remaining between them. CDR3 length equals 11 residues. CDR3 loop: CSARRNTEAFF. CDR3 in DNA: TGCAGTGCTAGACGGAACACTGAAGCTTTCTTT.

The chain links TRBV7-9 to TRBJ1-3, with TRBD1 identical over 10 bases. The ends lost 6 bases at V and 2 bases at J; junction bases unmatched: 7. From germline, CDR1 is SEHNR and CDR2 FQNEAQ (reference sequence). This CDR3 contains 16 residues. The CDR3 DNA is TGTGCCAGCAGACCGCCGGGACAGGGGACTGGAAACACCATATATTTT. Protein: CASRPPGQGTGNTIYF.

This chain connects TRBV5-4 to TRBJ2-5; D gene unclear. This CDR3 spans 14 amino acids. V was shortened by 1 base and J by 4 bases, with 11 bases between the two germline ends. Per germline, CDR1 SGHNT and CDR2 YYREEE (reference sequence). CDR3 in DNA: TGTGCCAGCAGCTTGAGGCACGCAAGAGAGACCCAGTACTTC. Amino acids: CASSLRHARETQYF. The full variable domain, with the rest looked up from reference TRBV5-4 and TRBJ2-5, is ETGVTQSPTHLIKTRGQQVTLRCSSQSGHNTVSWYQQALGQGPQFIFQYYREEENGRGNFPPRFSGLQFPNYSSELNVNALELDDSALYLCASSLRHARETQYFGPGTRLLVL.

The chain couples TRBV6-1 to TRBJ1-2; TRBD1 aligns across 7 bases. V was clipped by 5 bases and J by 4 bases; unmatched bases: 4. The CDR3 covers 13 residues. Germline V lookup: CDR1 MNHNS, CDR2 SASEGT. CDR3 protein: CASSRDRSYGYTF. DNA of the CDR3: TGTGCCAGCAGTCGGGACAGAAGCTATGGCTACACCTTC.